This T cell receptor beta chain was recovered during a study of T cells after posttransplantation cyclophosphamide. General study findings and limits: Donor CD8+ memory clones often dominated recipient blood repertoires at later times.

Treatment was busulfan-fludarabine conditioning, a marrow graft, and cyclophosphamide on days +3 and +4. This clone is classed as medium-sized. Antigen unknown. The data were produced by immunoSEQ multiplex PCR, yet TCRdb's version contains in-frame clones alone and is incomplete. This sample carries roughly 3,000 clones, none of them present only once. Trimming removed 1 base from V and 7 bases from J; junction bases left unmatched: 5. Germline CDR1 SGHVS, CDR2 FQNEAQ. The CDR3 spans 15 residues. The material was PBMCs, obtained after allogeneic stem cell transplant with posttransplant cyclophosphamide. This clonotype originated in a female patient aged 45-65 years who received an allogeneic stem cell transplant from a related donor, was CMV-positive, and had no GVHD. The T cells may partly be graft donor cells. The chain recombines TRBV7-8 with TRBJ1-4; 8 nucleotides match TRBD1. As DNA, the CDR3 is TGTGCCAGCAGCTTAGAGAGGGGACAGGTTGAAAAACTGTTTTTT. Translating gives CASSLERGQVEKLFF. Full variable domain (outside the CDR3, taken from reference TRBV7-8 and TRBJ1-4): GAGVSQSPRYKVAKRGQDVALRCDPISGHVSLFWYQQALGQGPEFLTYFQNEAQLDKSGLPSDRFFAERPEGSVSTLKIQRTQQEDSAVYLCASSLERGQVEKLFFGSGTQLSVL.